The next 2 T cell receptor beta chains were all read from a single sample in a study of blood T cells in healthy people across ages (dated by TCRdb to the mid-2010s). To prepare the library, 5' RACE was applied. The instrument given in TCRdb is Illumina HiSeq 2500. The second PCR ran for roughly 6 to 11 cycles and used a J-beta primer mix along with a sample-barcoded 5' primer. TCRdb ran its own pipeline on the public reads, namely fastp trimming at Q25 and MiXCR clone calling, and kept in-frame beta chains. Rows merge per CDR3 protein into single entries with the most common DNA and genes. The sample table shows about 540,000 distinct CDR3 sequences, and less than 25% are seen once. Roughly 9.4% of the sample goes to the ten largest clones. These data are also associated with another study on T cells of mothers and their children.

The specimen sequenced was blood. The source of these receptors is a boy younger than 18 in good health.

In its sample, this clonotype was seen a few times. The chain combines TRBV6-2 or TRBV6-3 with TRBJ2-2; TRBD2 matches 7 bases. From germline, CDR1 is MNHEY and CDR2 SVGEGT. The V segment lost 7 bases and the J segment 6 bases; nucleotides outside the gene matches: 8. This CDR3 contains 14 residues. CDR3 coding DNA: TGTGCCAGCACCCATGGTCGGGAGGCCGGGGAGCTGTTTTTT. Translating gives CASTHGREAGELFF.

About this clonotype: One end of the junction varies from germline; a read error may be responsible. The chain employs TRBV27 and TRBJ2-3, with a possible D match to TRBD1 (5 bases). Germline V gene data show CDR1 as MNHEY and CDR2 as SMNVEV (reference sequence). The CDR3 has 15 residues. CDR3: CASSYTGILTDSQYF. The CDR3 DNA is TGTGCCAGCAGTTACACAGGTATTCTCACAGATTCGCAGTATTTT.